In its sample, the clone carrying this TCR beta chain was seen a few times. Its specificity is unknown. This entry is derived from a study of CD8+ T cells in alopecia areata. Study information: Tofacitinib lasted 6 to 18 months, then 6 months off drug.

Germline V gives CDR1 GTSNPN, CDR2 SVGIG (reference sequence). Trimming pared 0 bases from V and 5 bases from J, leaving 10 bases between. This CDR3 contains 13 residues. Study results and caveats: Researchers report lesional scalp, most notably alopecia totalis/universalis, outstripped normal scalp in clonality. Scalp sample sequencing also detects resident alphabeta T cells of normal skin.

The treatment here: oral pan-JAK inhibitor, 5-10 mg twice daily. Investigators sorted PBMCs to obtain both CD4+ and CD8+ T cells. Isolated RNA was reverse transcribed into cDNA used as the sequencing template. Assay: immunoSEQ multiplex PCR; the TCRdb copy retains only in-frame clones and omits some. Of about 190,000 clones listed, 60% are singletons. The chain is built from TRBV30 and TRBJ1-1; D is unresolved. The specimen comprised CD4+ T cells sorted from blood, sampled at week 4, from a patient treated with tofacitinib. This TCR came from a human donor with alopecia areata. The CDR3 loop reads CAWSVFHGTEAFF. The CDR3 DNA follows: TGTGCCTGGAGTGTATTTCATGGAACTGAAGCTTTCTTT.